A single sample gave rise to the 21 T cell receptor beta chains below, sequenced in a study of shared clonotypes between healthy human individuals. Using immunoSEQ multiplex PCR, the repertoire was profiled, and TCRdb retains in-frame clones only, with some absent. The sample includes over 2 million clones, roughly 94% seen only once; the top ten take 0.1% to 0.15%. The sample taken for sequencing was naive CD4+ T cells sorted from blood. The subset was: CD45RA+ positively selected. The receptors were gathered from a young man in good health.

The chain recombines TRBV25-1 with TRBJ1-2; D is undetermined. CDR1 and CDR2 from the germline V gene are MGHDK and SYGVNS. The CDR3 has 17 residues. Trimming stripped 1 base from V and 2 bases from J, with 17 bases between. The CDR3 DNA follows: TGTGCCAGCAGTGAATTTCGGGCCAATCCCGGGAACTATGGCTACACCTTC. It specifies CASSEFRANPGNYGYTF.

As regards this clone: Other DNA sequences in the sample encode the same CDR3. The V gene is TRBV9, the J gene TRBJ1-1; D ambiguous. The germline gives CDR1 SGDLS, CDR2 YYNGEE. The CDR3 spans 13 residues. The germline V and J ends were trimmed by 4 bases and 0 bases, with 7 bases remaining between them. In DNA, the CDR3 is TGTGCCAGCAGCCCTCGTTTGAACACTGAAGCTTTCTTT. It codes for CASSPRLNTEAFF.

The chain links TRBV7-9 to TRBJ2-2; TRBD2 is a possible D gene (5 bases). Trimming took off 5 bases at V and 6 bases at J, with 19 bases between the two ends. CDR1 and CDR2 from the germline V gene are SEHNR and FQNEAQ (reference sequence). This CDR3 spans 16 amino acids. The CDR3 loop is CASSHWTATRAGELFF. The CDR3 bases are TGTGCCAGCAGCCACTGGACCGCCACGCGGGCCGGGGAGCTGTTTTTT.

This chain uses TRBV2 with TRBJ1-1; 7 bases match TRBD1. The CDR3 spans 15 residues. Germline CDR1 reads SNHLY; CDR2 reads FYNNEI. The V gene end was trimmed by 8 bases and the J gene end by 1 base; junction bases not matched to a gene: 10. For the CDR3, the DNA is TGTGCCAGCGTTCCAACCGGGACAGAGAACACTGAAGCTTTCTTT. Protein: CASVPTGTENTEAFF.

The genes are TRBV7-3 and TRBJ2-2; TRBD2 is a possible D gene (6 bases). The CDR3 has 16 residues. Germline CDR1 SGHTA, CDR2 FQGTGA. The ends were cut back, 2 bases at V and 0 bases at J, with 10 bases in the middle. The CDR3 nucleotides read TGTGCCAGCAGCTTAGACCCGGGGGCGAACACCGGGGAGCTGTTTTTT. As protein: CASSLDPGANTGELFF.

CDR3 region: CASSVGASGGALAQYF. CDR3 DNA sequence: TGTGCCAGCAGCGTTGGGGCTAGCGGGGGGGCCCTCGCGCAGTATTTT. The chain joins TRBV9 to TRBJ2-3, with 12 bases identical to TRBD2. The ends lost 2 bases at V and 10 bases at J; junction bases unmatched: 11. Germline V gives CDR1 SGDLS, CDR2 YYNGEE. CDR3 length equals 16 residues. Full variable domain (remainder filled in from reference TRBV9 and TRBJ2-3): DSGVTQTPKHLITATGQRVTLRCSPRSGDLSVYWYQQSLDQGLQFLIQYYNGEERAKGNILERFSAQQFPDLHSELNLSSLELGDSALYFCASSVGASGGALAQYFGPGTRLTVL.

This sequence joins TRBV4-1 and TRBJ1-2, with D possibly matching TRBD1 (5 bases). Germline V CDR1 and CDR2: MGHRA, YSYEKL. V was cut by 2 bases and J by 4 bases, with 17 bases left in between. The CDR3 is made up of 16 amino acids. The CDR3 region has the DNA TGCGCCAGCAGCCAACCCTGGGGCGAGGGAGGCTATGGCTACACCTTC. Translating it yields CASSQPWGEGGYGYTF.

The chain links TRBV5-1 to TRBJ1-1; D uncertain. This CDR3 is built from 13 residues. Germline V CDR1 and CDR2: SGHRS, YFSETQ. Between the trimmed V and J ends, which lost 1 base and 4 bases, there was a span of 8 bases. For the CDR3, the DNA is TGCGCCAGCAGCTTGCGACAAGGCACTGAAGCTTTCTTT. Translating gives CASSLRQGTEAFF.

The J gene is TRBJ1-5, the V gene TRBV18; 7 nucleotides align to TRBD1. V dropped 3 bases and J dropped 6; count of bases not matched to a gene: 8. The CDR3 spans 15 residues. Germline CDR1 is KGHSH and CDR2 is LQKENI. CDR3 sequence: CASSPEGAGGQPQHF. The CDR3 nucleotides read TGTGCCAGCTCACCCGAGGGGGCGGGTGGTCAGCCCCAGCATTTT.

J is TRBJ2-7 and V is TRBV6-5; D uncertain. CDR1 and CDR2 from the germline V gene are MNHEY and SVGAGI. CDR3 length: 12 residues. Trimming removed 5 bases at V and 7 bases at J, with 12 bases between. DNA of the CDR3: TGTGCCAGCAGTCTGACCGTGGAGGAGCAGTACTTC. Translating it yields CASSLTVEEQYF.

The chain carries TRBV7-9 and TRBJ2-7, with TRBD1 as a possible D gene (6 bases). V was pared by 1 base and J by 6 bases, with 7 bases between. Germline V gene data show CDR1 as SEHNR and CDR2 as FQNEAQ (reference sequence). This CDR3 is built from 12 residues. In DNA form, the CDR3 reads TGTGCCAGCAGCTTAGAGGACAGCGAGCAGTACTTC. Translated: CASSLEDSEQYF.

The chain employs TRBV7-9 and TRBJ1-4; D unresolved. Trimming removed 1 base from V and 13 bases from J, with 13 bases in between. Germline V gene data show CDR1 as SEHNR and CDR2 as FQNEAQ (reference sequence). This CDR3 is 13 amino acids long. The CDR3: CASSLGATKRLFF. DNA for the CDR3: TGTGCCAGCAGCTTAGGAGCCACCAAGAGACTGTTTTTT.

Of note for this clone: The sample has other DNA sequences that encode this CDR3 too. The chain is built from TRBV5-6 and TRBJ1-1; D is ambiguous. This CDR3 has 14 amino acids. Germline V CDR1 and CDR2: SGHDT, YYEEEE. V lost 1 base, J lost 0 bases, and 7 bases lay in between. CDR3 amino acids: CASSLRRLNTEAFF. The CDR3 DNA is TGTGCCAGCAGCTTGAGAAGGCTGAACACTGAAGCTTTCTTT.

This chain uses TRBV11-2 with TRBJ2-3, with D perhaps matching TRBD2 (5 bases). Germline values: CDR1 SGHAT, CDR2 FQNNGV. The CDR3 runs to 15 residues. The V gene lost 4 bases and the J gene lost 1 base, with 12 bases spanning the gap. The CDR3 sequence is CASSYSTGGTDTQYF. In DNA, the CDR3 is TGTGCCAGCAGCTATTCCACCGGGGGCACAGATACGCAGTATTTT.

DNA of the CDR3: TGCAGTGCTATACAGGCGGATACGCAGTATTTT. It translates to CSAIQADTQYF. The V call is TRBV20-1, the J call TRBJ2-3, with D maybe TRBD1 (5 bases). Germline values: CDR1 DFQATT, CDR2 SNEGSKA (reference sequence). The V and J ends lost 4 bases and 6 bases respectively, with 8 bases between them. The CDR3 has 11 amino acids.

Here the CDR3 DNA reads TGTGCCTGGAGTAAAGGGTCAGGGCCCTACGAGCAGTACTTC. Amino acids: CAWSKGSGPYEQYF. This chain links TRBV30 with TRBJ2-7; TRBD1 is a possible D gene (5 bases). Trimming pared 2 bases from V and 2 bases from J, leaving 13 bases between. The germline CDR1 and CDR2 sequences are GTSNPN and SVGIG (reference sequence). The CDR3 has 14 residues.

Written as DNA, the CDR3 is TGCGCCAGCAGCTATAAAGCGGGGGGCCCCTACAATGAGCAGTTCTTC. Encoded protein: CASSYKAGGPYNEQFF. This chain connects TRBV5-1 to TRBJ2-1, with 9 positions matching TRBD2. The CDR3 length is 16 residues. CDR1 and CDR2 from the germline V gene are SGHRS and YFSETQ. V lost 3 bases, J lost 2 bases, and 6 bases stayed unmatched.

The chain carries TRBV7-6 and TRBJ2-7; D gene unclear. The V and J ends lost 5 bases and 4 bases respectively, with 9 bases between them. The V gene's germline CDR1 is SGHVS and CDR2 FNYEAQ. The CDR3 spans 12 residues. The CDR3 sequence: CASSADGYEQYF. The CDR3 region has the DNA TGTGCCAGCAGCGCCGACGGGTACGAGCAGTACTTC.

This rearrangement joins TRBV6-1 to TRBJ2-2; 14 positions match TRBD2. Germline V CDR1 and CDR2: MNHNS, SASEGT. V shed 6 bases, J shed 13 bases, and the junction held 7 bases outside the gene matches. CDR3 length equals 14 residues. CDR3 sequence reads: CASRNRLAGGSLFF. The CDR3, as DNA: TGTGCCAGCAGAAACAGACTAGCGGGAGGGTCGCTGTTTTTT.

The gene calls are TRBV6-6 and TRBJ1-5; D unresolved. Germline CDR1 reads MNHNY; CDR2 reads SVGAGI (reference sequence). The CDR3 has 15 amino acids. The V and J ends lost 6 bases and 0 bases respectively, with 12 bases between them. The chain's CDR3 is CASSPGGNSNQPQHF. DNA for the CDR3: TGTGCCAGCAGCCCCGGCGGGAATAGCAATCAGCCCCAGCATTTT.

The chain links TRBV5-6 to TRBJ1-3, with D uncertain. The CDR3 is 12 amino acids. V shed 4 bases and J shed 7 bases, with 9 bases lying between them. Germline V lookup: CDR1 SGHDT, CDR2 YYEEEE. CDR3: CASSLWQNTIYF. The CDR3 DNA reads as TGTGCCAGCAGCCTGTGGCAGAACACCATATATTTT.